This T cell receptor (beta chain) derives from a study of blood T cell repertoires in COVID-19 (dated by TCRdb to the early 2020s). Background on the whole study: Samples from collaborators originated in the United States, Italy and Spain and spanned both the acute and convalescent phases of COVID-19. The prospective study material was composed of cDNA or gDNA derived from T cells, B-cell-depleted T cells, or PBMCs. The dataset comprised deeply sampled blood TCRbeta repertoires from subjects exposed to, actively infected with, or recovered from COVID-19. A freely available public database, intended as a resource for researchers studying the immune response to SARS-CoV-2, is where the repertoires were released. Samples came from the ongoing ImmuneRACE study (first 160 participants) plus 1,254 subjects from 6 global collaborators. A de-identified subject ID, COVID-19 status, age in years and sex were almost always included in the sample metadata. Where available, HLA class I and class II types were taken from metadata supplied by the sample provider and were not determined by assay-based typing.

Results the study describes overall, beyond this receptor: How much clinical and demographic metadata was included differed by source and by participant, and the metadata was provided uncurated.

TCRbeta CDR3 regions were amplified from genomic DNA by means of the immunoSEQ Assay, a bias-controlled multiplex PCR. From the authors' description of their analysis: The number of nucleated cells in each sample was estimated by amplification of reference gene primers within the assay. To quantify the absolute abundance of each unique TCRbeta CDR3 rearrangement, sequence reads were collapsed and filtered. For each sample, productive Simpson clonality was calculated as the square root of Simpson's diversity index over productive rearrangements. This is the immuneACCESS table as TCRdb keeps it, with only in-frame sequences that have V and J called. A part of the clones is gone; compared with another copy, unresolved V genes explain less than half, and the rest is unexplained. Clone size and the V and J calls come from that table; the DNA yielded D and trimming. For this sample there are about 140,000 clones; just over 85% appear just once. The ten largest account for about 8% of the sample.

In the germline V gene, CDR1 corresponds to SGHDT and CDR2 to YYEEEE. For this chain, trimming is 4 bases at the V end and 4 bases at the J end, and the number of junction bases without a gene match is 7. The CDR3 has 14 amino acids, counting the end cysteine and phenylalanine. CDR3 DNA only is kept here, 42 bases in frame from base 1. Details on this clone: This receptor's antigen is unknown. Within one base of it there is no much larger clone, and no base qualities were kept.

Collaborating institutions collected whole blood in K2EDTA tubes following their own protocols. For TCRbeta analysis, collaborators shipped samples in one of three forms: frozen whole blood, isolated PBMCs, or DNA extracted from either of those sample types. The sample comprised peripheral blood. This TCR was sampled from a woman aged 60-75 years with acute or convalescent COVID-19. The rearranged segments are TRBV5-6 and TRBJ1-2; TRBD1 matches 7 bases in the middle. The CDR3 in this case is CASSLGDSIYGYTF. The DNA sequence is given as TGTGCCAGCAGCCTCGGGGACAGCATCTATGGCTACACCTTC.